Following are 25 T cell receptor beta chains from one sample sequenced in a study of blood T cell repertoires in COVID-19. Sequencing used immunoSEQ multiplex PCR; TCRdb keeps in-frame clones, though not all of them. The data contain roughly 63,000 clones, 89% of them singletons. The sequencing input was peripheral blood. These receptors were obtained from a man aged 45-60 years with active COVID-19.

CDR3 coding DNA: TGTGCCAGCAAACCCCCGGGACAGGGAACTCTCTATGGCTACACCTTC. As protein: CASKPPGQGTLYGYTF. The V call is TRBV5-4, the J call TRBJ1-2; 9 nucleotides match TRBD1. This CDR3 has 16 residues. Germline-derived CDR1 and CDR2 are SGHNT and YYREEE (reference sequence). V shed 6 bases, J shed 4 bases, and the junction held 13 bases outside the gene matches.

The chain combines TRBV6-5 with TRBJ1-1; 11 bases map to TRBD1. J gave up 7 bases and V 6 bases, and 4 bases lay outside the gene matches. The CDR3 spans 13 residues. Germline V CDR1 and CDR2: MNHEY, SVGAGI. CDR3 in amino acids: CASRDRGLNEAFF. CDR3 bases: TGTGCCAGCAGGGACAGGGGGCTCAATGAAGCTTTCTTT.

With respect to this clone: At one boundary the junction diverges from the germline segment, which might be a read error. The chain has TRBV19 and TRBJ1-1; TRBD1 is a possible D gene (5 bases). CDR3 length equals 11 residues. The germline V gene encodes CDR1 LNHDA and CDR2 SQIVND (reference sequence). The CDR3 spells CASTIQDEAFF. CDR3 DNA: TGTGCCAGTACTATACAGGATGAAGCTTTCTTT. Full variable domain (remainder filled in from reference TRBV19 and TRBJ1-1): DGGITQSPKYLFRKEGQNVTLSCEQNLNHDAMYWYRQDPGQGLRLIYYSQIVNDFQKGDIAEGYSVSREKKESFPLTVTSAQKNPTAFYLCASTIQDEAFFGQGTRLTVV.

The J gene is TRBJ2-1, the V gene TRBV5-4, with 7 bases lining up with TRBD1. From germline, CDR1 is SGHNT and CDR2 YYREEE (reference sequence). Unmatched junction bases numbered 3, after V lost 1 base and J lost 2 bases. The length of the CDR3 is 15 residues. As DNA, the CDR3 is TGTGCCAGCAGCTTGCGACAGGGCGCCTACAATGAGCAGTTCTTC. This sequence encodes CASSLRQGAYNEQFF.

The table lists this clone with a count of one. This chain uses TRBV19 with TRBJ1-1; D perhaps matches TRBD1 (5 bases). The CDR3 is made up of 12 amino acids. V lost 10 bases and J lost 2, with 11 bases in between. The germline V gene has CDR1 LNHDA and CDR2 SQIVND (reference sequence). This CDR3 is CATVGQNTEAFF. CDR3 DNA sequence: TGTGCCACCGTTGGACAAAACACTGAAGCTTTCTTT. Complete variable domain (other parts from reference TRBV19 and TRBJ1-1): DGGITQSPKYLFRKEGQNVTLSCEQNLNHDAMYWYRQDPGQGLRLIYYSQIVNDFQKGDIAEGYSVSREKKESFPLTVTSAQKNPTAFYLCATVGQNTEAFFGQGTRLTVV.

This clone was recorded only once. J is TRBJ2-5 and V is TRBV5-3; 9 nucleotides align to TRBD1. TRBV5-3 is recorded as an ORF, its role being uncertain. V gave up 5 bases and J gave up 3 bases; unmatched junction bases: 5. The CDR3 is made up of 14 amino acids. CDR3 sequence reads: CARRRDRVEETQYF. CDR3 DNA sequence: TGTGCCAGAAGGCGGGACAGGGTGGAAGAGACCCAGTACTTC.

The V call is TRBV18, the J call TRBJ1-2, with 8 bases aligning to TRBD1. V gave up 1 base and J gave up 6 bases; unmatched junction bases: 13. Germline V gene sequence: CDR1 KGHSH, CDR2 LQKENI. The CDR3 length is 17 residues. CDR3 bases: TGTGCCAGCTCACCACTGCGACAGGGGCTCGGGGGCCATGGCTACACCTTC. It yields the protein CASSPLRQGLGGHGYTF.

The chain couples TRBV3-1 (or the pseudogene TRBV3-2) to TRBJ2-2; 11 bases are a match to TRBD2. With V trimmed by 7 bases and J by 5 bases, 9 bases remained unmatched. Germline values: CDR1 LGHDT, CDR2 YNNKEL (reference sequence). This CDR3 spans 16 amino acids. The DNA for the CDR3 is TGTGCCAGCAATAGGGGTGCTAGCGGGGGGACCGGGGAGCTGTTTTTT. Translating gives CASNRGASGGTGELFF.

V usage is TRBV10-1 and J usage is TRBJ2-1; D possibly corresponds to TRBD1 (6 bases). Deletions cut 2 bases from V and 9 bases from J, with 14 bases between. The CDR3 covers 14 residues. Germline assignment: CDR1 WNHNN and CDR2 SYGVQD (reference sequence). The CDR3 sequence: CASSEGKRGSEQFF. CDR3 sequence (DNA): TGCGCCAGCAGTGAGGGTAAGAGGGGGAGTGAGCAGTTCTTC.

This chain connects TRBV18 to TRBJ1-1; maybe TRBD1 (5 bases). V dropped 4 bases and J dropped 0 bases, with 9 bases sitting between them. The V gene's germline CDR1 is KGHSH and CDR2 LQKENI. The CDR3 is 14 residues long. The DNA of the CDR3 is TGTGCCAGCTCACGGGGGGGTATGAACACTGAAGCTTTCTTT. Its translation is CASSRGGMNTEAFF.

In regard to this clone: The germline gene is not matched at one end of the junction; a read error may be the cause. The chain links TRBV11-2 to TRBJ1-2, with D possibly matching TRBD1 (6 bases). Germline V CDR1 and CDR2: SGHAT, FQNNGV. The CDR3 length is 14 residues. The DNA of the CDR3 is TGTGCCAGCAGGCGCCCAGGGGTTGACTATGGCTACGCCTTC. Its translation is CASRRPGVDYGYAF.

The rearrangement links TRBV18 to TRBJ2-5; TRBD2 matches at 7 bases. This CDR3 has 14 residues. V dropped 1 base and J dropped 2; count of bases not matched to a gene: 1. Germline loops: CDR1 KGHSH, CDR2 LQKENI. The CDR3: CASSPRGGQETQYF. The CDR3 nucleotides read TGTGCCAGCTCACCACGGGGGGGGCAAGAGACCCAGTACTTC.

This clone has a single count. This chain links TRBV12-5 with TRBJ2-1; 9 nucleotides agree with TRBD2. This CDR3 has 15 residues. In germline, CDR1 is LGHNT, CDR2 FRNRAP. Trimming at V came to 6 bases and at J to 9 bases, leaving 12 bases not matched to a gene. CDR3 protein: CASGSPTSGTGEQFF. CDR3 sequence (DNA): TGTGCTAGTGGGAGCCCGACTAGCGGTACGGGTGAGCAGTTCTTC.

V and J are TRBV2 and TRBJ1-6, with D possibly matching TRBD1 (5 bases). V lost 6 bases and J 4 bases, leaving 13 bases between the germline ends. In germline, CDR1 is SNHLY, CDR2 FYNNEI. The CDR3 is 15 residues long. CDR3 nucleotides: TGTGCCAGCAGACCGGGACTGGGATATAATTCACCCCTCCACTTT. Translated: CASRPGLGYNSPLHF.

J is TRBJ1-2 and V is TRBV3-1 (or the pseudogene TRBV3-2); D perhaps matches TRBD1 (5 bases). The CDR3 is 16 amino acids. With 0 bases removed from V and 4 bases from J, the gap between germline ends came to 15 bases. Germline CDR1 LGHDT, CDR2 YNNKEL (reference sequence). CDR3: CASSQDIPSGLYGYTF. CDR3 DNA: TGTGCCAGCAGCCAAGATATCCCTTCAGGGCTCTATGGCTACACCTTC.

This clone was seen once. This chain joins TRBV3-1 (or the pseudogene TRBV3-2) and TRBJ2-1; D uncertain. Germline CDR1 and CDR2: LGHDT and YNNKEL (reference sequence). The CDR3 runs to 14 residues. Trimming took off 1 base at V and 4 bases at J, with 8 bases between the two ends. The CDR3 here is CASSQGVAYNEQFF. Written as DNA, the CDR3 is TGTGCCAGCAGCCAAGGGGTAGCTTACAATGAGCAGTTCTTC.

The V call is TRBV5-4, the J call TRBJ2-2; TRBD2 aligns across 8 bases. Germline CDR1 reads SGHNT; CDR2 reads YYREEE (reference sequence). V was clipped by 3 bases and J by 3 bases; unmatched bases: 7. The CDR3 covers 16 residues. The chain's CDR3 is CASSSPGTRDTGELFF. The CDR3 coding sequence is TGTGCCAGCAGCTCCCCCGGGACTAGAGACACCGGGGAGCTGTTTTTT.

This sequence joins TRBV5-1 and TRBJ1-4, with 7 bases matching TRBD1. This CDR3 has 14 amino acids. CDR1 SGHRS and CDR2 YFSETQ come from the germline V gene. Germline trimming cut 1 base from V and 4 bases from J; bases unmatched to any gene: 1. CDR3 in amino acids: CASSLTGDNEKLFF. The CDR3 DNA sequence: TGCGCCAGCAGCTTGACAGGGGATAATGAAAAACTGTTTTTT.

The chain is built from TRBV19 and TRBJ1-2; 9 nucleotides align to TRBD1. The germline V gene encodes CDR1 LNHDA and CDR2 SQIVND (reference sequence). CDR3 length equals 17 residues. With 7 bases clipped from V and 4 bases from J, the junction kept 16 bases outside the gene matches. Written as DNA, the CDR3 is TGTGCCAGTACCGTCAAAGACAGGGGGTTCCCCCGCTATGGCTACACCTTC. Translated: CASTVKDRGFPRYGYTF.

This chain links TRBV6-1 with TRBJ1-1; a possible D gene is TRBD1 (6 bases). V lost 3 bases and J 0 bases, leaving 11 bases between the germline ends. The CDR3 totals 15 residues. In germline, CDR1 is MNHNS, CDR2 SASEGT. The CDR3 sequence: CASSERGRVNTEAFF. As DNA, the CDR3 is TGTGCCAGCAGTGAGCGGGGGCGCGTGAACACTGAAGCTTTCTTT.

The rearrangement links TRBV3-1 (or the pseudogene TRBV3-2) to TRBJ1-1; D is perhaps TRBD1 (5 bases). Germline V lookup: CDR1 LGHDT, CDR2 YNNKEL (reference sequence). V lost 5 bases to trimming and J lost 1 base, with 11 bases between them. The CDR3 runs to 14 residues. The chain's CDR3 is CASSYGGPNTEAFF. CDR3 in DNA: TGTGCCAGCAGCTACGGGGGACCGAACACTGAAGCTTTCTTT.

This chain links TRBV3-1 (or the pseudogene TRBV3-2) with TRBJ1-2; D not resolved. The CDR3 runs 14 residues. The ends were cut back, 1 base at V and 1 base at J, with 7 bases in the middle. CDR1 and CDR2 (germline): LGHDT, YNNKEL (reference sequence). This chain's CDR3 is CASSQGAGNYGYTF. In DNA, the CDR3 is TGTGCCAGCAGCCAAGGGGCGGGTAACTATGGCTACACCTTC.

The chain links TRBV2 to TRBJ1-1; the match to TRBD1 covers 9 bases. The CDR3 has 16 amino acids. The germline CDR1 and CDR2 sequences are SNHLY and FYNNEI. Trimming removed 3 bases from V and 0 bases from J; junction bases left unmatched: 5. CDR3 region: CASSEHRGQLNTEAFF. CDR3 DNA: TGTGCCAGCAGTGAGCACAGGGGGCAATTGAACACTGAAGCTTTCTTT.

This clone turned up a few times. The V and J genes are TRBV6-2 or TRBV6-3 and TRBJ2-5; 8 bases are a match to TRBD1. Per germline, CDR1 MNHEY and CDR2 SVGEGT. The CDR3 totals 15 residues. With V trimmed by 6 bases and J by 2 bases, 8 bases remained unmatched. The CDR3 reads CASSEWTGTQETQYF. The CDR3 DNA is TGTGCCAGCAGCGAGTGGACAGGGACGCAAGAGACCCAGTACTTC.

The chain couples TRBV5-1 to TRBJ2-7; the D gene is possibly TRBD1 (6 bases). V was clipped by 5 bases and J by 5 bases, with 17 bases between them. Germline V CDR1 and CDR2: SGHRS, YFSETQ. The CDR3 has 14 residues. CDR3 in amino acids: CASSQDPSGDEQYF. Here the CDR3 DNA reads TGCGCCAGCAGTCAGGACCCTTCAGGGGACGAGCAGTACTTC.